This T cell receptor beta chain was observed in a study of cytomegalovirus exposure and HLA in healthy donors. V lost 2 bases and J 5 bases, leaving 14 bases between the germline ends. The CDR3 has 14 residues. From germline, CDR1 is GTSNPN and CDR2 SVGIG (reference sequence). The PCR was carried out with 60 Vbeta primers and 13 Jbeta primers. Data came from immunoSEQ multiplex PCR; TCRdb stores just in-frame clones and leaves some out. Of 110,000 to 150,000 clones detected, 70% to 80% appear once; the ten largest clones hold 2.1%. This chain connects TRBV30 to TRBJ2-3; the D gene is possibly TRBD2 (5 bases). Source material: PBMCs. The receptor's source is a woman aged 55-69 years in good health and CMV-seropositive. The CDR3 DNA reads TGTGCCTGGAGTAGAGCGGCCCGAGGAGATACGCAGTATTTT. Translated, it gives CAWSRAARGDTQYF.